The 16 T cell receptor beta chains presented below share a single source sample, sequenced in a study of post-analysis software for immune sequencing data. Study-level results: A few TRBV segments, TRBV5-6, TRBV5-1 and TRBV20-1 among them, were found more frequent in patients than controls.

Included in the TCR beta cDNA libraries were unique molecular identifiers. Via MiXCR, TCRdb re-called the PCR reads, giving one row per CDR3 protein. The data contain fewer than 900,000 distinct CDR3 sequences, approximately 44% of them singletons. Their antigens remain unidentified. Source material: blood. The receptors shown here come from a girl aged 10 to 17 with multiple sclerosis.

The chain joins TRBV27 to TRBJ2-1; D possibly matches TRBD1 or TRBD2 (5 bases each). V shed 2 bases and J shed 9 bases, with 11 bases lying between them. The CDR3 consists of 13 residues. CDR1 is MNHEY and CDR2 is SMNVEV in the germline V gene (reference sequence). CDR3 region: CASSLRGNREQFF. In DNA form, the CDR3 reads TGTGCCAGCAGTTTACGGGGCAACCGTGAGCAGTTCTTC.

This clonotype has more than one count but fewer than ten. This rearrangement joins TRBV20-1 to TRBJ2-7; the D is unclear. Trimming pared 2 bases from V and 3 bases from J, leaving 5 bases between. Germline CDR1 is DFQATT and CDR2 is SNEGSKA (reference sequence). The CDR3 has 11 residues. CDR3 coding DNA: TGCAGTGCTAGACTAGACTACGAGCAGTACTTC. This sequence encodes CSARLDYEQYF.

The rearrangement uses TRBV4-2 and TRBJ2-7, with 10 nucleotides matching TRBD2. This CDR3 is 14 amino acids long. Germline V gene data show CDR1 as LGHNA and CDR2 as YNFKEQ. J gave up 0 bases and V 9 bases, and 5 bases lay outside the gene matches. The CDR3 here is CASKRTSGSYEQYF. Written as DNA, the CDR3 is TGTGCCAGTAAAAGGACTAGCGGCTCCTACGAGCAGTACTTC.

J is TRBJ2-1 and V is TRBV2; D not resolved. The CDR3 runs 12 residues. From germline, CDR1 is SNHLY and CDR2 FYNNEI. The V and J ends lost 7 bases and 15 bases respectively, with 19 bases between them. CDR3 in DNA: TGTGCCAGCACGGTGGATCCTTCAACTGCGTTCTTC. Protein sequence: CASTVDPSTAFF.

V and J are TRBV12-3 or TRBV12-4 and TRBJ2-1, with TRBD2 matching over 12 bases. CDR3 length equals 16 residues. Trimming removed 3 bases from V and 3 bases from J; junction bases left unmatched: 3. The CDR3 region is CASSFELAGGYNEQFF. The CDR3, as DNA: TGTGCCAGCAGTTTCGAACTAGCGGGAGGCTACAATGAGCAGTTCTTC.

The chain recombines TRBV29-1 with TRBJ1-2; 7 bases align to TRBD1. The V and J ends lost 7 bases and 5 bases, in that order; junction bases with no gene match: 13. The germline gives CDR1 SQVTM, CDR2 ANQGSEA. The CDR3 is 14 residues long. CDR3 sequence: CSAGRRDSQYGYTF. The DNA for the CDR3 is TGCAGCGCCGGACGCAGGGACAGTCAATATGGCTACACCTTC.

In its sample, this clonotype was seen once. This chain uses TRBV24-1 with TRBJ1-1; no firm D call. CDR1 and CDR2 (germline): KGHDR, SFDVKD. V gave up 5 bases and J gave up 1 base, with 7 bases separating them. CDR3 length: 13 residues. CDR3 sequence reads: CATSGSGNTEAFF. The CDR3 DNA is TGTGCCACCAGTGGTTCGGGGAACACTGAAGCTTTCTTT.

This clonotype was counted a few times. The chain has TRBV6-1 and TRBJ2-7; maybe TRBD1 (6 bases). The CDR3 has 13 amino acids. V shed 6 bases and J shed 3 bases, with 12 bases lying between them. The V gene's germline CDR1 is MNHNS and CDR2 SASEGT. As DNA, the CDR3 is TGTGCCAGCAGCGCCGACAGGATCTACGAGCAGTACTTC. It translates to CASSADRIYEQYF.

This chain uses TRBV4-3 with TRBJ2-1; no reliable D call. The last part of the DNA fits TRBJ2-7 better; the J call may be wrong. Germline values: CDR1 LGHNA, CDR2 YSLEER. This CDR3 has 16 residues. The CDR3 sequence: CASSQEGAVIYNEQYF. The CDR3 DNA sequence: TGCGCCAGCAGCCAAGAAGGCGCCGTAATCTACAATGAGCAGTACTTC.

The chain employs TRBV12-3 or TRBV12-4 and TRBJ2-5; 12 positions match TRBD2. With V trimmed by 3 bases and J by 2 bases, 7 bases remained unmatched. The CDR3 consists of 17 residues. The CDR3 is CASSLTLAGGRQETQYF. CDR3 nucleotide sequence: TGTGCCAGCAGTTTGACACTAGCGGGAGGAAGGCAAGAGACCCAGTACTTC.

This clonotype came up once. V is TRBV30 and J is TRBJ1-2, with D unresolved. The CDR3 extends over 11 amino acids. The V end lost 4 bases, the J end lost 3 bases, and 6 bases lay between the germline ends. Germline-derived CDR1 and CDR2 are GTSNPN and SVGIG (reference sequence). CDR3 sequence reads: CAWKQDYGYTF. CDR3 nucleotides: TGTGCCTGGAAGCAGGACTATGGCTACACCTTC.

The rearrangement links TRBV7-9 to TRBJ2-1; 10 bases are shared with TRBD2. The ends lost 8 bases at V and 6 bases at J; junction bases unmatched: 13. The CDR3 contains 16 residues. Per germline, CDR1 SEHNR and CDR2 FQNEAQ (reference sequence). DNA for the CDR3: TGTGCCAGCGCAACTCTCGGGAGCGGGAGGGGCAATGAGCAGTTCTTC. Residues: CASATLGSGRGNEQFF.

The chain employs TRBV3-1 and TRBJ2-3; possible D gene TRBD2, 6 bases. This CDR3 has 14 residues. Germline V gives CDR1 LGHDT, CDR2 YNNKEL (reference sequence). Trimming took 1 base from V and 6 from J, leaving 11 bases between them. The CDR3 DNA follows: TGTGCCAGCAGCCAAGGTGGAGGGTTGGATACGCAGTATTTT. Translation: CASSQGGGLDTQYF.

V usage is TRBV6-2 or TRBV6-3 and J usage is TRBJ2-1; 14 bases line up with TRBD2. Germline CDR1 MNHEY, CDR2 SVGEGT. The CDR3 consists of 18 residues. Trimming at V came to 5 bases and at J to 7 bases, leaving 13 bases not matched to a gene. In nucleotides, the CDR3 is TGTGCCAGCAGTACCGCTCCCCGACTAGCGGGAGGGGCGAATGAGCAGTTCTTC. It yields the protein CASSTAPRLAGGANEQFF.

The chain combines TRBV20-1 with TRBJ2-4, with D unresolved. V lost 0 bases and J 1 base, leaving 4 bases between the germline ends. CDR3 length: 13 amino acids. CDR1 is DFQATT and CDR2 is SNEGSKA in the germline V gene (reference sequence). This CDR3 is CSARDGAKNIQYF. In DNA form, the CDR3 reads TGCAGTGCTAGAGACGGGGCCAAAAACATTCAGTACTTC.

A word on this clonotype: At one end, the junction sequence differs from germline, possibly due to a read error. The chain couples TRBV6-1 to TRBJ2-1; D possibly matches TRBD1 or TRBD2 (5 bases each). Germline CDR1 is MNHNS and CDR2 is SASEGT. The length of the CDR3 is 17 residues. This CDR3 is CAGSGPRDAFSYNEQFF. In nucleotides, the CDR3 is TGTGCCGGCAGTGGGCCCCGGGACGCCTTCTCCTACAATGAGCAGTTCTTC.